This T cell receptor beta chain was recorded in a study of CXCR3-negative and CXCR3-positive naive CD8 T cells. Findings and caveats of the study: For CXCR3-positive naive cells, TRB CDR3s were more hydrophobic than those of CXCR3-negative naive cells.

In germline, CDR1 is LNHDA, CDR2 SQIVND (reference sequence). The CDR3 totals 13 residues. For this clonotype: The antigen is unknown.

With UMI labels, 5' RACE was used to prepare the TRB cDNA libraries. Following a re-call of the 5' RACE reads, TCRdb has one entry per CDR3 protein and lacks DNA. Its table records about 150,000 distinct CDR3 sequences. V gene TRBV19 combines with J gene TRBJ2-7; no DNA is available, so the TRBD1 call from TCRdb remains unchecked. The sample was naive CXCR3+ CD8+ T cells from blood. Regarding subset: CD45RO-CCR7+CD27+CD95- naive CD8+ T cells expressing CXCR3 (TNR3+). This TCR was sampled from a human donor in good health. Some clones in this sample may be carry-over from other donors' samples. CDR3 residues: CASSNSQGNEQYF.